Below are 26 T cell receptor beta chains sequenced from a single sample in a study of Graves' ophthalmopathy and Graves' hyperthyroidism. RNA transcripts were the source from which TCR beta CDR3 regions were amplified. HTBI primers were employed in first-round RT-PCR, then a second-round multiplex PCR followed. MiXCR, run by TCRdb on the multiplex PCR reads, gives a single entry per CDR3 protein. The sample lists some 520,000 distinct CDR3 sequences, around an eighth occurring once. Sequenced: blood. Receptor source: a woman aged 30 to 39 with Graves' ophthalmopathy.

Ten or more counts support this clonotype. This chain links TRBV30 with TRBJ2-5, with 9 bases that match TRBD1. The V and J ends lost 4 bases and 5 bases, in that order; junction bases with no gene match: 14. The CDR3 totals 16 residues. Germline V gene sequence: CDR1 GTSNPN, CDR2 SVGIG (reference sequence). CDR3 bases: TGTGCCTGGACTATACTTGGGACAGGGATGAGGGAGACCCAGTACTTC. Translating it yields CAWTILGTGMRETQYF.

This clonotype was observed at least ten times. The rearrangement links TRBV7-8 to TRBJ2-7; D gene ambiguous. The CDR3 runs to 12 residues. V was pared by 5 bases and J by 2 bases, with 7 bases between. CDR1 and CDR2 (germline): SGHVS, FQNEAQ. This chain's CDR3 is CASSPRPYEQYF. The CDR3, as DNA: TGTGCCAGCAGCCCTCGTCCCTACGAGCAGTACTTC. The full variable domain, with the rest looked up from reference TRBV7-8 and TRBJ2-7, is GAGVSQSPRYKVAKRGQDVALRCDPISGHVSLFWYQQALGQGPEFLTYFQNEAQLDKSGLPSDRFFAERPEGSVSTLKIQRTQQEDSAVYLCASSPRPYEQYFGPGTRLTVT.

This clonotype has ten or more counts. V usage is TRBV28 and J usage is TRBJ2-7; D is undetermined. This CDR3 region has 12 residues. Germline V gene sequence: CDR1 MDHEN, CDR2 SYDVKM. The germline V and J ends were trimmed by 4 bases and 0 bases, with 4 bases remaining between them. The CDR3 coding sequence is TGTGCCAGCAGTTGGAGCTCCTACGAGCAGTACTTC. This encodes CASSWSSYEQYF.

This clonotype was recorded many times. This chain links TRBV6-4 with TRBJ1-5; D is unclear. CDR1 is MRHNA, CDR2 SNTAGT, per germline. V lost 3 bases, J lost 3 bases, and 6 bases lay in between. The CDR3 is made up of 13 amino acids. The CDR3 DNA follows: TGTGCCAGCAGTGAAGGCGCCAATCAGCCCCAGCATTTT. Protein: CASSEGANQPQHF.

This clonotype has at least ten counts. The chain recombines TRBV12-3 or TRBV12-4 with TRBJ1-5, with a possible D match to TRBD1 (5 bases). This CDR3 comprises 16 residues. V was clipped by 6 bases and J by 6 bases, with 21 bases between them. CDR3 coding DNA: TGTGCCAGCAGCACCCGCCGGACACCGAGCGTTCAGCCCCAGCATTTT. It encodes CASSTRRTPSVQPQHF.

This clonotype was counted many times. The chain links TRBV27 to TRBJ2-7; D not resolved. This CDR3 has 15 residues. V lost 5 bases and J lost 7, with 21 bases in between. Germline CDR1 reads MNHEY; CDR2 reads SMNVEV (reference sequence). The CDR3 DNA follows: TGTGCCAGCAGTCATGACTTACTCCGCGGTGGGGAGCAGTACTTC. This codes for CASSHDLLRGGEQYF.

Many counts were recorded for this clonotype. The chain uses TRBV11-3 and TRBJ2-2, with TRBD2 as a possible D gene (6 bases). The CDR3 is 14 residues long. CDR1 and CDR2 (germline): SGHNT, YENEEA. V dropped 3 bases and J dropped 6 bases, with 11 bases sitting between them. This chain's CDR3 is CASSLPSAAGELFF. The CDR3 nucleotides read TGTGCCAGCAGCTTGCCTAGCGCCGCCGGGGAGCTGTTTTTT.

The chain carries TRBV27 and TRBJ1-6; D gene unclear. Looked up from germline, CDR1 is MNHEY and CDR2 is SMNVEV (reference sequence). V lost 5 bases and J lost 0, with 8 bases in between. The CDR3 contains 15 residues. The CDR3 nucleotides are TGTGCCAGCAGTCCTTCGGGCTCCTATAATTCACCCCTCCACTTT. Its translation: CASSPSGSYNSPLHF.

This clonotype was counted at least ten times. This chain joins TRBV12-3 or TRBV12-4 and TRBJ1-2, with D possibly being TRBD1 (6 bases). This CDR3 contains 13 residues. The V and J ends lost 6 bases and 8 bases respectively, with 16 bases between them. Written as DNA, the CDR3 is TGTGCCAGCAGCTACAGGGAGTTGAGCGGCTACACCTTC. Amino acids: CASSYRELSGYTF.

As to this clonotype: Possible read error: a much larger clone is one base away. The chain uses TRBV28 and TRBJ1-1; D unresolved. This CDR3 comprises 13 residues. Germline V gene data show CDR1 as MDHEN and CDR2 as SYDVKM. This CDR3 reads CSSSLGRPDEAFF. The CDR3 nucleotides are TGTTCCAGCAGTTTGGGGAGGCCCGACGAAGCTTTCTTT.

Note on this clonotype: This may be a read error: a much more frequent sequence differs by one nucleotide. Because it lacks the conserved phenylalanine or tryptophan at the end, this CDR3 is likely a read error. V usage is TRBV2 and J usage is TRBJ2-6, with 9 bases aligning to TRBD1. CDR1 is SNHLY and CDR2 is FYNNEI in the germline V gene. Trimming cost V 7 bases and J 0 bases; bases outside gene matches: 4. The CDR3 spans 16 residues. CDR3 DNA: TGTGCCAGCAACTGGGGACAGGGCTCTGGGGCCAACGTCCTGACTGTC. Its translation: CASNWGQGSGANVLTV.

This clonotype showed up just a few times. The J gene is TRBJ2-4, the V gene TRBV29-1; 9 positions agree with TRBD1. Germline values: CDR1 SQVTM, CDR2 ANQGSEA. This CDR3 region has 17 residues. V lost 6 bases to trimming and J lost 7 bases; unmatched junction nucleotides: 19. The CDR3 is CSVANVPGQGRRNIQYF. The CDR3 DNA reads TGCAGCGTCGCAAACGTCCCGGGACAGGGTCGTAGGAACATTCAGTACTTC.

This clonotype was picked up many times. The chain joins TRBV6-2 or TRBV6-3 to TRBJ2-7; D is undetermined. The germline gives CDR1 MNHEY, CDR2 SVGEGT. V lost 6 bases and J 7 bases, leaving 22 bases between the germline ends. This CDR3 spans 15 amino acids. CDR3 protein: CASSPGRDPTREQYF. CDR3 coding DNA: TGTGCCAGCAGCCCCGGACGCGATCCCACCCGGGAGCAGTACTTC.

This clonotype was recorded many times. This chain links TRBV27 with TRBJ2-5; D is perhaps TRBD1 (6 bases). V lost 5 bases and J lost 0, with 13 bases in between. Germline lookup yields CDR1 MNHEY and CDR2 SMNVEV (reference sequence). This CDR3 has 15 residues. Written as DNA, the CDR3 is TGTGCCAGCAGTCCCACCGGGACATACCAAGAGACCCAGTACTTC. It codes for CASSPTGTYQETQYF.

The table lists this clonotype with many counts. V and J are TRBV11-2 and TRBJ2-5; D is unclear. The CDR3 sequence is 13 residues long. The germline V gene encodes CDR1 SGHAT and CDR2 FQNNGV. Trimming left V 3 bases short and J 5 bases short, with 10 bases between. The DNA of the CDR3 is TGTGCCAGCAGCTTCGGCGCTGCGGAGACCCAGTACTTC. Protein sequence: CASSFGAAETQYF.

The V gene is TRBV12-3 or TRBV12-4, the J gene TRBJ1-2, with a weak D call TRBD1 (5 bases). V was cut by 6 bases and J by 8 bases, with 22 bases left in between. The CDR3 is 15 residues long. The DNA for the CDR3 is TGTGCCAGCAGCCCGGGGGGGGTTCGGAGAGCCGGCTACACCTTC. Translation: CASSPGGVRRAGYTF.

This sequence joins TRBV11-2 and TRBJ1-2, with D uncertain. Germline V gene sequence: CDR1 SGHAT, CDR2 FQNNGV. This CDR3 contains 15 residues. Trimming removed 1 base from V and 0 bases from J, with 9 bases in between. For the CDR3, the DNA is TGTGCCAGCAGCTTAGTTCGGCAGTCTAACTATGGCTACACCTTC. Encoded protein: CASSLVRQSNYGYTF.

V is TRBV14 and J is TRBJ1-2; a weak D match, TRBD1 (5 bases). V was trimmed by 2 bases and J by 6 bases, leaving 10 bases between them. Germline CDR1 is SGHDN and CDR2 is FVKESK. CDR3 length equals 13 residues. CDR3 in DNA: TGTGCCAGCAGCCAACAGAGGGGTGATGGCTACACCTTC. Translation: CASSQQRGDGYTF.

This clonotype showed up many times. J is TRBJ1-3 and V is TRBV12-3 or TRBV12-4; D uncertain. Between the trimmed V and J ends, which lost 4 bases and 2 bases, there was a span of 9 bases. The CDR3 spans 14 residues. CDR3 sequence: CASSSGRTGNTIYF. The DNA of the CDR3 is TGTGCCAGCAGTTCCGGGAGAACTGGAAACACCATATATTTT.

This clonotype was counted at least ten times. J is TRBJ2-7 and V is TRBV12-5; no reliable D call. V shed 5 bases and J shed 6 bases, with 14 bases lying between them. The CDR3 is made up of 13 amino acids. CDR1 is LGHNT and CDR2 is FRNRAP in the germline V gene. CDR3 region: CASGRTAVGEQYF. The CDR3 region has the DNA TGTGCTAGTGGTCGGACCGCCGTTGGCGAGCAGTACTTC.

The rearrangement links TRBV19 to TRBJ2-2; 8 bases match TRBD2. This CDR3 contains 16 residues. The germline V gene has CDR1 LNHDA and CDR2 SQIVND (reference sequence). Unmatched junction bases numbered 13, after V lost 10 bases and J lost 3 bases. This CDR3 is CATESAPGGDTGELFF. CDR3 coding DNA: TGTGCCACCGAGTCAGCTCCGGGGGGGGACACCGGGGAGCTGTTTTTT. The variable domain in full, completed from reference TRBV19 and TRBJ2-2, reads DGGITQSPKYLFRKEGQNVTLSCEQNLNHDAMYWYRQDPGQGLRLIYYSQIVNDFQKGDIAEGYSVSREKKESFPLTVTSAQKNPTAFYLCATESAPGGDTGELFFGEGSRLTVL.

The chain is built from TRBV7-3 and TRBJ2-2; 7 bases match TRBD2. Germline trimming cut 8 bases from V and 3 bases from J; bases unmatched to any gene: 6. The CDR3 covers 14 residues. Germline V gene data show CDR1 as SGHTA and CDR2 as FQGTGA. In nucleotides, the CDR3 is TGTGCCAGCCGCGGGGGAGTTGACACCGGGGAGCTGTTTTTT. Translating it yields CASRGGVDTGELFF.

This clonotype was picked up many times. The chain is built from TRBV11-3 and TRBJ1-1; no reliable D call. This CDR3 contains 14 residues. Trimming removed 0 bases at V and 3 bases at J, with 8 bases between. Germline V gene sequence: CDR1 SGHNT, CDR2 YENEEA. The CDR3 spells CASSLEGIDTEAFF. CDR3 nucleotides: TGTGCCAGCAGCTTAGAAGGGATCGACACTGAAGCTTTCTTT.

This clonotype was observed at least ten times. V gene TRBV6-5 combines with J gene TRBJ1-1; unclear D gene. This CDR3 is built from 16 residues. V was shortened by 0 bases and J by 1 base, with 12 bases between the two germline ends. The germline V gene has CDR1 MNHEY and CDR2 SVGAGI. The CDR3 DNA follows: TGTGCCAGCAGTTACTCGTACCGGGGTAGGAACACTGAAGCTTTCTTT. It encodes CASSYSYRGRNTEAFF.

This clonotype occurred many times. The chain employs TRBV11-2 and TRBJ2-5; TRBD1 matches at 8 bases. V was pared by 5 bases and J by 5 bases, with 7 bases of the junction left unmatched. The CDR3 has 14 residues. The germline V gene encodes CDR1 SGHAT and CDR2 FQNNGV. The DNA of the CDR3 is TGTGCCAGCAGCCCGACGACAGGGGTCGAGACCCAGTACTTC. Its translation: CASSPTTGVETQYF.

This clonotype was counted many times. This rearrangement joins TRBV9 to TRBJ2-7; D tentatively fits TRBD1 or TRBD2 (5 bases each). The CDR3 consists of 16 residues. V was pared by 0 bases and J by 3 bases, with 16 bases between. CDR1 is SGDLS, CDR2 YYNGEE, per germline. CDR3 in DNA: TGTGCCAGCAGCGTAGGGGGGAACCCCTCCTACTACGAGCAGTACTTC. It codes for CASSVGGNPSYYEQYF.